This entry lists 17 T cell receptor beta chains sequenced from one sample in a study of T cell responses to AZD1222 COVID-19 vaccine. The assay was immunoSEQ multiplex PCR, and TCRdb's table has in-frame clones only and misses some. The table has under 100,000 clones, approximately 85% seen once. The material was peripheral blood, obtained 28 days after the second AZD1222 dose. These receptors all stem from an adult who received the AZD1222 COVID-19 vaccine.

J is TRBJ1-6 and V is TRBV28; TRBD1 might be the D (6 bases). Germline CDR1 MDHEN, CDR2 SYDVKM. The CDR3 runs 14 residues. V gave up 1 base and J gave up 11 bases, with 12 bases separating them. The CDR3 region is CASSLSGDWAPLHF. For the CDR3, the DNA is TGTGCCAGCAGTTTATCAGGGGACTGGGCACCCCTCCACTTT.

The chain joins TRBV19 to TRBJ2-3, with 9 positions matching TRBD1. This CDR3 comprises 14 residues. Germline loops: CDR1 LNHDA, CDR2 SQIVND (reference sequence). V gave up 5 bases and J gave up 6 bases; unmatched junction bases: 6. The DNA for the CDR3 is TGTGCCAGTAGTCCCTGGACAGGGGAGGATACGCAGTATTTT. Amino acids: CASSPWTGEDTQYF. Based on the CDR3 plus reference TRBV19 and TRBJ2-3, the full variable domain is DGGITQSPKYLFRKEGQNVTLSCEQNLNHDAMYWYRQDPGQGLRLIYYSQIVNDFQKGDIAEGYSVSREKKESFPLTVTSAQKNPTAFYLCASSPWTGEDTQYFGPGTRLTVL.

The chain joins TRBV18 to TRBJ1-5; 7 bases line up with TRBD1. Germline V lookup: CDR1 KGHSH, CDR2 LQKENI. Losses at the gene ends were 6 bases for V and 0 bases for J; bases not matched to a gene: 11. This CDR3 is built from 17 residues. The CDR3 region is CASSPEGQSYSNQPQHF. CDR3 nucleotides: TGTGCCAGCTCGCCGGAGGGACAGTCCTATAGCAATCAGCCCCAGCATTTT.

The chain is built from TRBV9 and TRBJ2-1; 7 bases line up with TRBD2. This CDR3 is 16 amino acids long. The trim removed 0 bases at V and 5 bases at J, leaving 8 bases unmatched. Germline CDR1 reads SGDLS; CDR2 reads YYNGEE. The CDR3: CASSVGEQRGHNEQFF. CDR3 in DNA: TGTGCCAGCAGCGTAGGGGAGCAGCGGGGACACAATGAGCAGTTCTTC.

The CDR3 is CASSTDNQPQHF. In nucleotides, the CDR3 is TGTGCCAGCAGCACAGATAATCAGCCCCAGCATTTT. The rearrangement joins TRBV7-9 to TRBJ1-5; D ambiguous. Germline V gene sequence: CDR1 SEHNR, CDR2 FQNEAQ (reference sequence). The V gene lost 5 bases and the J gene lost 4 bases, with 6 bases spanning the gap. The CDR3 length is 12 residues.

This clone has a single count. The chain combines TRBV7-2 with TRBJ1-1; possible D gene TRBD1, 5 bases. The CDR3 is 16 amino acids. Germline CDR1 reads SGHTA; CDR2 reads FQGNSA. V was trimmed by 4 bases and J by 4 bases, leaving 19 bases between them. The CDR3: CASSSSGVGLSTEAFF. DNA for the CDR3: TGTGCCAGCAGCTCCTCGGGGGTGGGTCTGAGCACTGAAGCTTTCTTT.

The chain recombines TRBV15 with TRBJ2-1, with D possibly being TRBD1 (5 bases). V was clipped by 0 bases and J by 8 bases, with 8 bases between them. Germline lookup yields CDR1 LNHNV and CDR2 YYDKDF (reference sequence). The length of the CDR3 is 13 residues. In DNA form, the CDR3 reads TGTGCCACCAGCAGAGACACAGGCTATGAGCAGTTCTTC. It codes for CATSRDTGYEQFF.

The CDR3 spells CASSMGTGVGMNTEAFF. CDR3 nucleotides: TGTGCCAGTAGTATGGGGACAGGGGTTGGGATGAACACTGAAGCTTTCTTT. This sequence joins TRBV19 and TRBJ1-1, with TRBD1 matching over 10 bases. Germline V CDR1 and CDR2: LNHDA, SQIVND (reference sequence). J lost 0 bases, V lost 3 bases, and 7 bases had no gene match. The CDR3 spans 17 residues.

This clone came up once. The chain joins TRBV18 to TRBJ1-1, with D unclear. Germline V lookup: CDR1 KGHSH, CDR2 LQKENI. The V end lost 0 bases, the J end lost 0 bases, and 5 bases lay between the germline ends. This CDR3 is built from 14 residues. The CDR3 spells CASSPPYMNTEAFF. The CDR3 DNA sequence: TGTGCCAGCTCACCACCGTATATGAACACTGAAGCTTTCTTT.

This sequence joins TRBV14 and TRBJ1-6; no clear D gene. The CDR3 spans 13 residues. V was pared by 6 bases and J by 13 bases, with 16 bases between. Germline V gene data show CDR1 as SGHDN and CDR2 as FVKESK. The CDR3 DNA reads as TGTGCCAGCAGGATGAATGGACCCATGCCCCTCCACTTT. It translates to CASRMNGPMPLHF. Full variable domain (remainder filled in from reference TRBV14 and TRBJ1-6): EAGVTQFPSHSVIEKGQTVTLRCDPISGHDNLYWYRRVMGKEIKFLLHFVKESKQDESGMPNNRFLAERTGGTYSTLKVQPAELEDSGVYFCASRMNGPMPLHFGNGTRLTVT.

The chain employs TRBV24-1 and TRBJ2-7, with TRBD1 matching over 7 bases. The CDR3 extends over 12 amino acids. The V and J ends lost 4 bases and 8 bases, in that order; junction bases with no gene match: 4. CDR1 is KGHDR and CDR2 is SFDVKD in the germline V gene. CDR3 sequence reads: CATSDLQGKQYF. For the CDR3, the DNA is TGTGCCACCAGTGACCTACAGGGGAAGCAGTACTTC.

A few counts support this clone. The J gene is TRBJ1-5, the V gene TRBV7-2; 7 bases agree with TRBD1. CDR1 is SGHTA and CDR2 is FQGNSA in the germline V gene. The CDR3 is made up of 14 amino acids. V lost 5 bases, J lost 3 bases, and 4 bases stayed unmatched. The chain's CDR3 is CASSGGQPNQPQHF. CDR3 coding DNA: TGTGCCAGCAGCGGGGGACAGCCCAATCAGCCCCAGCATTTT.

The V gene is TRBV6-5, the J gene TRBJ1-1; D gene uncertain. Trimming took off 1 base at V and 3 bases at J, with 15 bases between the two ends. There are 16 residues in the CDR3. The germline gives CDR1 MNHEY, CDR2 SVGAGI. CDR3 amino acids: CASSYYLGPMDTEAFF. The CDR3 nucleotides are TGTGCCAGCAGTTACTATCTCGGCCCTATGGACACTGAAGCTTTCTTT.

The chain carries TRBV28 and TRBJ1-2; perhaps TRBD1 as D (6 bases). The germline gives CDR1 MDHEN, CDR2 SYDVKM. The length of the CDR3 is 14 residues. Trimming left V 5 bases short and J 7 bases short, with 17 bases between. The CDR3 region has the DNA TGTGCCAGCAGTCCAGGGGAAGCGGCGGGTGGCTACACCTTC. It is translated as CASSPGEAAGGYTF.

The chain joins TRBV4-1 to TRBJ2-7; 7 bases agree with TRBD1. CDR1 and CDR2 from the germline V gene are MGHRA and YSYEKL. With 2 bases clipped from V and 4 bases from J, the junction kept 8 bases outside the gene matches. The CDR3 contains 15 residues. The CDR3 spells CASSQQEDRAYEQYF. The CDR3 bases are TGCGCCAGCAGCCAACAAGAAGACAGGGCATACGAGCAGTACTTC.

The chain links TRBV5-1 to TRBJ2-7; TRBD1 agrees at 8 bases. The ends lost 4 bases at V and 9 bases at J; junction bases unmatched: 18. The CDR3 has 16 amino acids. Germline CDR1 is SGHRS and CDR2 is YFSETQ. CDR3 region: CASSGQGASASSRQYF. The CDR3 nucleotides are TGCGCCAGCAGCGGTCAGGGGGCGTCCGCTTCGTCGAGGCAGTACTTC.

The chain uses TRBV5-4 and TRBJ2-5; 12 nucleotides align to TRBD2. CDR3 size: 16 residues. CDR1 and CDR2 from the germline V gene are SGHNT and YYREEE (reference sequence). J was trimmed by 2 bases and V by 4 bases; bases with no gene match: 6. The CDR3 spells CASSRGLAGLQETQYF. In DNA, the CDR3 is TGTGCCAGCAGCCGGGGACTAGCGGGCCTACAAGAGACCCAGTACTTC.